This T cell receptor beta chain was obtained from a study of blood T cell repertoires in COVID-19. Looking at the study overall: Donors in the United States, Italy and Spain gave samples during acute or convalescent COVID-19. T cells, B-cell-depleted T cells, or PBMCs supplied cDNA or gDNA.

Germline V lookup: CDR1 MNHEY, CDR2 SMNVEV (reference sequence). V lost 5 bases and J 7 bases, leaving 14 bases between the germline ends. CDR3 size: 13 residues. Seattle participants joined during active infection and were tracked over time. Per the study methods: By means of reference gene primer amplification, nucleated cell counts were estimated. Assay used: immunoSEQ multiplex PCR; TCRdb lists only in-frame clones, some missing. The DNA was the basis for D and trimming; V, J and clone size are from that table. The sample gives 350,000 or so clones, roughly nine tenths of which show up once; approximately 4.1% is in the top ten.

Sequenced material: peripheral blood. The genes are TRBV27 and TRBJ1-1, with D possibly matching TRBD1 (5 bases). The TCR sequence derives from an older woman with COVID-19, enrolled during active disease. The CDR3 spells CASSPRQGGEAFF. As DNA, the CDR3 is TGTGCCAGCAGTCCCCGGCAGGGTGGTGAAGCTTTCTTT.